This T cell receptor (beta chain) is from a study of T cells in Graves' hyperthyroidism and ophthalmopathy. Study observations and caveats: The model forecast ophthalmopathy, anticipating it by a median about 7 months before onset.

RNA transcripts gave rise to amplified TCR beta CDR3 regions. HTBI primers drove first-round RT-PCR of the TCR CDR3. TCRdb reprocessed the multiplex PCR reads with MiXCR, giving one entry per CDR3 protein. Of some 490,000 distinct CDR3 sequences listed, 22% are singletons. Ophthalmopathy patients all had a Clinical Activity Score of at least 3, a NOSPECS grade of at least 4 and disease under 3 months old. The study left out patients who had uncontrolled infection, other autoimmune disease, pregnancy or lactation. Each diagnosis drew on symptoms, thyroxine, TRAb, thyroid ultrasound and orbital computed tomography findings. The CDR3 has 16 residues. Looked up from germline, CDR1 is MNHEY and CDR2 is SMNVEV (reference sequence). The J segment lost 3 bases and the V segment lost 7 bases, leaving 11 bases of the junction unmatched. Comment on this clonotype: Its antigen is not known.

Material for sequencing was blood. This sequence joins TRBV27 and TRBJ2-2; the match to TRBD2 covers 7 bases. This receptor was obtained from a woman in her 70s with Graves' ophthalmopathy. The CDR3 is CASKAVAGRHTGELFF. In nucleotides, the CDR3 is TGTGCCAGCAAAGCTGTAGCGGGCAGGCACACCGGGGAGCTGTTTTTT.